These 19 T cell receptor beta chains share one sample of origin, sequenced in a study of T-cell reconstitution after alpha-beta-depleted transplantation in children. As it was prepared, the TCRbeta library received unique molecular identifiers. TCRdb recomputed calls from the PCR reads with MiXCR, one row per CDR3 protein. The sample records roughly 52,000 distinct CDR3 sequences, about 5.7% being singletons. Source: PBMCs, mostly from graft donor cells, taken 60 days after TCRalphabeta/CD19-depleted stem cell transplant. These receptors originate from a female patient aged 2-15 years who had a stem cell transplant for aplastic anemia, so the T cells may come from the graft donor.

This chain uses TRBV27 with TRBJ2-3; no clear D. The CDR3 runs to 14 residues. In germline, CDR1 is MNHEY, CDR2 SMNVEV (reference sequence). V lost 6 bases to trimming and J lost 3 bases, with 13 bases between them. Here the CDR3 DNA reads TGTGCCAGCAGCACGAGACCGACGACAGATACGCAGTATTTT. As protein: CASSTRPTTDTQYF.

Many counts were recorded for this clonotype. The chain links TRBV30 to TRBJ2-3, with 12 bases that match TRBD2. The CDR3 is 14 amino acids. Germline loops: CDR1 GTSNPN, CDR2 SVGIG (reference sequence). The J segment lost 4 bases and the V segment lost 4 bases, leaving 3 bases of the junction unmatched. In DNA form, the CDR3 reads TGTGCCTGGAACCTAGCGGGAGGGCCAGATACGCAGTATTTT. Its translation: CAWNLAGGPDTQYF.

This clonotype was seen repeatedly, ten times or more. The J gene is TRBJ2-1, the V gene TRBV5-1; 10 bases agree with TRBD2. J was trimmed by 3 bases and V by 3 bases; bases with no gene match: 3. This CDR3 region has 15 residues. Germline V gene lookup returns CDR1 SGHRS and CDR2 YFSETQ. CDR3 in DNA: TGCGCCAGCAGCTGGACTAGCGGATTCTACAATGAGCAGTTCTTC. Translating it yields CASSWTSGFYNEQFF.

This clonotype was seen ten or more times. This chain uses TRBV12-3 or TRBV12-4 with TRBJ1-4, with a weak D call TRBD1 (5 bases). The CDR3 has 15 amino acids. The V end lost 6 bases, the J end lost 4 bases, and 15 bases lay between the germline ends. In DNA form, the CDR3 reads TGTGCCAGCAGGGGGGGACGGCTGATTAATGAAAAACTGTTTTTT. Its translation is CASRGGRLINEKLFF.

This clonotype was counted at least ten times. The J gene is TRBJ2-2, the V gene TRBV29-1; D may match TRBD1 or TRBD2 (7 bases each). Trimming pared 6 bases from V and 4 bases from J, leaving 15 bases between. The CDR3 runs to 14 residues. CDR1 is SQVTM, CDR2 ANQGSEA, per germline. The CDR3 nucleotides are TGCAGCGTCAGGGGGGGGGGCCGCACCGGGGAGCTGTTTTTT. Translation: CSVRGGGRTGELFF.

This clonotype was picked up a small number of times. The chain combines TRBV20-1 with TRBJ1-3; no firm D call. V shed 5 bases and J shed 4 bases, with 15 bases lying between them. Germline CDR1 is DFQATT and CDR2 is SNEGSKA (reference sequence). The CDR3 has 14 amino acids. In nucleotides, the CDR3 is TGCAGTGCTGAGGGAGCCCGCGGGGGAAACACCATATATTTT. Translation gives CSAEGARGGNTIYF.

The genes are TRBV5-1 and TRBJ2-1; 7 nucleotides agree with TRBD2. Trimming removed 5 bases from V and 8 bases from J; junction bases left unmatched: 19. The CDR3 runs 17 residues. The germline V gene encodes CDR1 SGHRS and CDR2 YFSETQ. CDR3: CASSPRDGVMGGYEQFF. CDR3 sequence (DNA): TGCGCCAGCAGTCCCCGCGACGGGGTCATGGGAGGGTATGAGCAGTTCTTC.

This clonotype was counted at least ten times. The chain combines TRBV20-1 with TRBJ2-7; the D gene is possibly TRBD1 (6 bases). There are 13 residues in the CDR3. Trimming took off 5 bases at V and 2 bases at J, with 13 bases between the two ends. CDR1 and CDR2 from the germline V gene are DFQATT and SNEGSKA (reference sequence). The DNA of the CDR3 is TGCAGTGCTGCGGACAGTCCTCCCTACGAGCAGTACTTC. Translating it yields CSAADSPPYEQYF.

This clonotype was seen many times. V usage is TRBV20-1 and J usage is TRBJ2-5; 7 bases are shared with TRBD1. This CDR3 is 15 amino acids long. Trimming cost V 1 base and J 4 bases; bases outside gene matches: 9. CDR1 and CDR2 (germline): DFQATT, SNEGSKA (reference sequence). DNA of the CDR3: TGCAGTGCTAGAGTGGGGGACAGAGCCTCAGAGACCCAGTACTTC. Its protein product is CSARVGDRASETQYF.

This clonotype was detected ten times or more. The chain links TRBV7-2 to TRBJ2-7, with D possibly TRBD2 on 6 matching bases. The germline gives CDR1 SGHTA, CDR2 FQGNSA. The CDR3 length is 15 residues. The V and J ends lost 0 bases and 0 bases respectively, with 9 bases between them. The CDR3 protein is CASSLARDSSYEQYF. CDR3 sequence (DNA): TGTGCCAGCAGCTTAGCGAGGGACTCCTCCTACGAGCAGTACTTC.

The chain links TRBV13 to TRBJ1-2, with unresolved D. The germline CDR1 and CDR2 sequences are PRHDT and FYEKMQ (reference sequence). Trimming removed 0 bases at V and 4 bases at J, with 9 bases between. The CDR3 has 14 residues. The CDR3 nucleotides read TGTGCCAGCAGCTTAGGGGGCCCCGGCTATGGCTACACCTTC. Residues: CASSLGGPGYGYTF.

Ten or more counts support this clonotype. CDR3 DNA sequence: TGCAGTGCTAGTCCTAGCGGGACATCCCTTTTTTACGAGCAGTACTTC. Translating gives CSASPSGTSLFYEQYF. The chain employs TRBV20-1 and TRBJ2-7; 9 positions agree with TRBD2. Germline values: CDR1 DFQATT, CDR2 SNEGSKA (reference sequence). V was pared by 3 bases and J by 4 bases, with 13 bases of the junction left unmatched. This CDR3 is built from 16 residues.

This clonotype was seen a few times. The gene calls are TRBV3-1 and TRBJ1-6; D is ambiguous. The V end lost 0 bases, the J end lost 7 bases, and 10 bases lay between the germline ends. The CDR3 sequence is 15 residues long. Germline assignment: CDR1 LGHDT and CDR2 YNNKEL (reference sequence). CDR3: CASSQEALENSPLHF. The CDR3 nucleotides read TGTGCCAGCAGCCAAGAAGCACTGGAAAATTCACCCCTCCACTTT.

This clonotype was recorded at least ten times. The chain is built from TRBV6-1 and TRBJ1-4; D unresolved. Germline V lookup: CDR1 MNHNS, CDR2 SASEGT. The CDR3 spans 15 residues. Trimming took off 3 bases at V and 0 bases at J, with 8 bases between the two ends. The CDR3 is CASSEHRATNEKLFF. In DNA form, the CDR3 reads TGTGCCAGCAGTGAGCACCGTGCAACTAATGAAAAACTGTTTTTT.

This clonotype has ten or more counts. This rearrangement joins TRBV7-9 to TRBJ1-1; perhaps TRBD1 as D (5 bases). The germline gives CDR1 SEHNR, CDR2 FQNEAQ (reference sequence). There are 13 residues in the CDR3. V was shortened by 6 bases and J by 10 bases, with 18 bases between the two germline ends. The CDR3 spells CASSPTGRDSAFF. In nucleotides, the CDR3 is TGTGCCAGCAGTCCAACCGGGAGGGACTCAGCTTTCTTT.

This chain uses TRBV7-6 with TRBJ2-7, with D perhaps matching TRBD2 (6 bases). V gave up 3 bases and J gave up 7 bases, with 13 bases separating them. This CDR3 is built from 13 residues. Germline V gene sequence: CDR1 SGHVS, CDR2 FNYEAQ. CDR3 loop: CASSFKGAGEQYF. The CDR3, as DNA: TGTGCCAGCAGCTTCAAAGGGGCGGGGGAGCAGTACTTC. Using reference TRBV7-6 and TRBJ2-7 for the parts outside the CDR3, the full variable domain is GAGVSQSPRYKVTKRGQDVALRCDPISGHVSLYWYRQALGQGPEFLTYFNYEAQQDKSGLPNDRFSAERPEGSISTLTIQRTEQRDSAMYRCASSFKGAGEQYFGPGTRLTVT.

The CDR3 DNA is TGCGCCAGCAGCCGTGGGGGGGCTAGCACAGATACGCAGTATTTT. Its translation is CASSRGGASTDTQYF. The V call is TRBV5-1, the J call TRBJ2-3, with D maybe TRBD2 (7 bases). The CDR3 has 15 residues. Trimming left V 4 bases short and J 0 bases short, with 12 bases between. Germline CDR1 and CDR2: SGHRS and YFSETQ.

This clonotype has at least ten counts. This rearrangement joins TRBV4-2 to TRBJ1-6; the D gene is possibly TRBD1 (6 bases). Germline V gives CDR1 LGHNA, CDR2 YNFKEQ. CDR3 length: 15 residues. V gave up 1 base and J gave up 10 bases, with 14 bases separating them. The CDR3 sequence is CASSQGQALRSPLHF. The CDR3 nucleotides are TGTGCCAGCAGCCAAGGACAGGCCCTTAGGTCACCCCTCCACTTT.

This clonotype was counted ten times or more. The rearrangement uses TRBV12-3 or TRBV12-4 and TRBJ2-3; possible D gene TRBD2, 6 bases. V shed 3 bases and J shed 1 base, with 11 bases lying between them. The CDR3 length is 15 residues. The CDR3 DNA sequence: TGTGCCAGCAGTTTTGGGACGGGGGGCACAGATACGCAGTATTTT. This translates into CASSFGTGGTDTQYF.